A selection of T cell receptor beta chains follows, all from one sample in a study of blood T cell repertoires in COVID-19. The table came from immunoSEQ multiplex PCR; TCRdb's copy has only in-frame clones and leaves some out. Of approximately 150,000 clones in the sample, around 83% were seen once. The sample was peripheral blood. The receptors originated from a man in his forties with acute or convalescent COVID-19. CDR3s include the opening cysteine and the closing phenylalanine or tryptophan. A D gene is named only where the DNA matches it firmly. Rows give clone size only sometimes, using once, few, many, or a class for an expanded clone.

>TRBJ2-1|NA|TRBV6-4|TRBD2
TGTGCCAGCAGTGACTCTTTCGGCGGGGGGGCCGCTGAGCAGTTCTTC
CASSDSFGGGAAEQFF
>TRBJ1-2|NA|TRBV5-4|NA
TGTGCCAGCAGCTTGGGCGGGGAAACCTATGGCTACACCTTC
CASSLGGETYGYTF
>TRBJ1-1|few|TRBV5-8|NA
TGTGCCAGCAGCCTTATCCGGGGGAACACTGAAGCTTTCTTT
CASSLIRGNTEAFF
>TRBJ2-1|NA|TRBV3-1/TRBV3-2|TRBD2
TGTGCCAGCAGCCAAGGGGGACTAGCGGTTAATGAGCAGTTCTTC
CASSQGGLAVNEQFF
>TRBJ2-7|NA|TRBV30|NA
TGTGCCTGGAGTGTACTCCCCTACGAGCAGTACTTC
CAWSVLPYEQYF
>TRBJ1-5|NA|TRBV27|NA
TGTGCCAGCAGTGTAGGAGGGAGCGGGAGCAATCAGCCCCAGCATTTT
CASSVGGSGSNQPQHF
>TRBJ2-1|few|TRBV19|TRBD2
TGTGCCAGTAGCGCACTGGGGGGGGTAGTTGAGCAGTTCTTC
CASSALGGVVEQFF
>TRBJ1-2|NA|TRBV4-2|NA
TGTGCCAGCAGCCTGAACGGGATCCTCTATGGCTACACCTTC
CASSLNGILYGYTF
>TRBJ2-2|NA|TRBV5-8|TRBD2
TGTGCCAGCAGCTCTCTAGCGGGGAAGTTCACCGGGGAGCTGTTTTTT
CASSSLAGKFTGELFF
>TRBJ1-1|NA|TRBV5-1|TRBD1
TGCGCCAGCAGCCCCCAGACAGGGGGCACTGAAGCTTTCTTT
CASSPQTGGTEAFF
>TRBJ1-2|NA|TRBV6-5|NA
TGTGCCAGCAGTACAGGCATAGCTAACTATGGCTACACCTTC
CASSTGIANYGYTF
>TRBJ2-7|NA|TRBV18|TRBD2
TGTGCCAGCTCCCCCGGGGGGGGCGAGCAGTACTTC
CASSPGGGEQYF
>TRBJ1-5|NA|TRBV19|TRBD1
TGTGCCAGTAGTACAGAAAACAGGGGAGAAAAGCCCCAGCATTTT
CASSTENRGEKPQHF
>TRBJ1-4|NA|TRBV10-3|TRBD1
TGTGCCATCACCTCACCCCCGGACAGGGGGCTGGAGACTAATGAAAAACTGTTTTTT
CAITSPPDRGLETNEKLFF
>TRBJ2-2|few|TRBV11-2|TRBD1
TGTGCCAGCAGCTTAGTGTCAGGGGGTTCCGGGGAGCTGTTTTTT
CASSLVSGGSGELFF
>TRBJ1-5|NA|TRBV10-3|TRBD1
TGTGCCATCAGTGAATTCTCGGGACAGGGCAATCAGCCCCAGCATTTT
CAISEFSGQGNQPQHF
>TRBJ1-6|NA|TRBV6-5|NA
TGTGCCAGCAGTCCGGGACAAGATAATTCACCCCTCCACTTT
CASSPGQDNSPLHF
>TRBJ1-1|NA|TRBV30|TRBD1
TGTGCCTGGAGGCGGGACAGCGACACTGAAGCTTTCTTT
CAWRRDSDTEAFF
>TRBJ2-3|NA|TRBV5-6|TRBD2
TGTGCCAGCAGCTATAGGACTAGCGTAGTTTCAGATACGCAGTATTTT
CASSYRTSVVSDTQYF
>TRBJ2-1|NA|TRBV10-1|NA
TGCGCCCCAGACTACCTGAGTGGCAATGAGCAGTTCTTC
CAPDYLSGNEQFF
>TRBJ1-5|NA|TRBV7-9|TRBD1
TGTGCCAGCAGCTCGACAGGGTACAATCAGCCCCAGCATTTT
CASSSTGYNQPQHF
>TRBJ1-2|NA|TRBV20-1|NA
TGCAGTGCTAGTGGACGGGCTAACTATGGCTACACCTTC
CSASGRANYGYTF
>TRBJ2-2|NA|TRBV6-8|NA
TGTGCCAGCACCCTTGGGAGAGGGGAGCTGTTTTTT
CASTLGRGELFF
>TRBJ1-2|NA|TRBV20-1|NA
TGCAGTGCTAGTCCGAGTGATTATGGCTATGGCTACACCTTC
CSASPSDYGYGYTF
>TRBJ1-2|NA|TRBV11-2|TRBD1
TGTGCCAGCAGCCCCACACAGGGGAGCGGCTACACCTTC
CASSPTQGSGYTF
>TRBJ1-1|NA|TRBV15|NA
TGTGCCACCAGCAGAGGGTACAACAACGAAGGGGTGGCTTTCTTT
CATSRGYNNEGVAFF